This T cell receptor beta chain comes out of a study of T-cell reconstitution after alpha-beta-depleted transplantation in children. Findings of the study overall: Several hundred expanded graft clones reportedly were the source of alpha-beta T cells about two months after transplant.

Unique molecular identifiers were built into the TCRbeta library. A single record per CDR3 protein comes from TCRdb applying MiXCR to the PCR reads. The sample records around 700,000 distinct CDR3 sequences, about an eighth being singletons. The V gene end was trimmed by 8 bases and the J gene end by 4 bases; junction bases not matched to a gene: 5. The CDR3 covers 13 residues. Germline CDR1 and CDR2: SQVTM and ANQGSEA. This clonotype occurred many times. What it binds is not known. Material: PBMCs, obtained before TCRalphabeta/CD19-depleted stem cell transplant. This chain joins TRBV29-1 and TRBJ2-3, with TRBD2 matching 11 bases. The sequence was collected from a girl aged 2-10 years with congenital amegakaryocytic thrombocytopenia, due to receive a stem cell transplant. CDR3 sequence: CSFLLAGADTQYF. In nucleotides, the CDR3 is TGCAGCTTCCTACTAGCGGGAGCAGATACGCAGTATTTT.